A selection of T cell receptor beta chains follows, all from one sample in a study of blood T cell repertoires in COVID-19. Profiling relied on immunoSEQ multiplex PCR, and the TCRdb table lists in-frame clones only, not all of them. The sample lists about 70,000 clones, more than 80% occurring once. The source material was peripheral blood. These receptors originate from an elderly woman with active or convalescent COVID-19. Each CDR3 is given with its conserved first and last residue. Fields, in order: clone size, V gene, J gene, D gene, CDR3 protein, CDR3 DNA. A D gene is named only where the DNA matches it firmly. Rows give clone size only sometimes, using once, few, many, or a class for an expanded clone.

abundance: .
v_gene: TRBV9
j_gene: TRBJ2-7
d_gene: TRBD1
CDR3aa: CASSVASQGAFYEQYF
CDR3nt: TGTGCCAGCAGCGTAGCTAGCCAGGGGGCTTTCTACGAGCAGTACTTC

abundance: medium-sized
v_gene: TRBV19
j_gene: TRBJ1-1
d_gene: TRBD1
CDR3aa: CASGEQGIYTEAFF
CDR3nt: TGTGCCAGTGGGGAACAGGGGATTTACACTGAAGCTTTCTTT

abundance: .
v_gene: TRBV30
j_gene: TRBJ2-7
d_gene: TRBD2
CDR3aa: CAWSPGLAGVLEQYF
CDR3nt: TGTGCCTGGAGCCCGGGACTAGCGGGGGTGCTCGAGCAGTACTTC

abundance: .
v_gene: TRBV29-1
j_gene: TRBJ1-5
d_gene: TRBD1
CDR3aa: CSAGQGQPQHF
CDR3nt: TGCAGCGCTGGACAGGGCCAGCCCCAGCATTTT

abundance: .
v_gene: TRBV11-3
j_gene: TRBJ1-5
d_gene: TRBD1
CDR3aa: CASSLRLDRGGNQPQHF
CDR3nt: TGTGCCAGCAGCTTAAGGTTAGACAGGGGAGGCAATCAGCCCCAGCATTTT

abundance: .
v_gene: TRBV5-6
j_gene: TRBJ2-1
d_gene: .
CDR3aa: CASSRRSAEQFF
CDR3nt: TGTGCCAGCAGCCGCCGTAGCGCTGAGCAGTTCTTC

abundance: .
v_gene: TRBV11-2
j_gene: TRBJ2-7
d_gene: .
CDR3aa: CASSPRLVLEAYEQYF
CDR3nt: TGTGCCAGCAGCCCAAGACTAGTTTTAGAAGCCTACGAGCAGTACTTC

abundance: .
v_gene: TRBV15
j_gene: TRBJ2-1
d_gene: .
CDR3aa: CATSRDAVTNEQFF
CDR3nt: TGTGCCACCAGCAGAGATGCAGTCACCAATGAGCAGTTCTTC

abundance: .
v_gene: TRBV29-1
j_gene: TRBJ1-1
d_gene: TRBD1
CDR3aa: CSVAGTGTVDTEAFF
CDR3nt: TGCAGCGTAGCCGGGACAGGGACAGTAGATACTGAAGCTTTCTTT

abundance: .
v_gene: TRBV6-5
j_gene: TRBJ2-7
d_gene: TRBD2
CDR3aa: CASSYSNYWGGYEQYF
CDR3nt: TGTGCCAGCAGTTACTCGAACTATTGGGGGGGCTACGAGCAGTACTTC

abundance: .
v_gene: TRBV19
j_gene: TRBJ2-3
d_gene: .
CDR3aa: CATHRKGIRGSGDTQYF
CDR3nt: TGTGCCACCCACCGAAAGGGAATTAGGGGGAGTGGGGATACGCAGTATTTT

abundance: .
v_gene: TRBV28
j_gene: TRBJ1-5
d_gene: .
CDR3aa: CASSLWGVRNSNQPQHF
CDR3nt: TGTGCCAGCAGTTTATGGGGCGTCAGGAATAGCAATCAGCCCCAGCATTTT

abundance: .
v_gene: TRBV19
j_gene: TRBJ2-7
d_gene: TRBD1
CDR3aa: CASSTTGGYEQYF
CDR3nt: TGTGCCAGTAGTACGACAGGGGGCTACGAGCAGTACTTC

abundance: once
v_gene: TRBV11-3
j_gene: TRBJ2-5
d_gene: .
CDR3aa: CASSLLETQYF
CDR3nt: TGTGCCAGCAGCTTACTAGAGACCCAGTACTTC

abundance: .
v_gene: TRBV11-3
j_gene: TRBJ2-3
d_gene: TRBD1
CDR3aa: CASSFAHRDRQGQGTQYF
CDR3nt: TGTGCCAGCAGCTTTGCACACCGGGACAGACAGGGTCAGGGTACGCAGTATTTT

abundance: .
v_gene: TRBV7-6
j_gene: TRBJ1-6
d_gene: .
CDR3aa: CASSLSRDQPLHF
CDR3nt: TGTGCCAGCAGCCTTAGCAGGGATCAACCCCTCCACTTT

abundance: .
v_gene: TRBV28
j_gene: TRBJ1-1
d_gene: .
CDR3aa: CASNTDRSGNTEAFF
CDR3nt: TGTGCCAGCAACACCGACAGAAGTGGGAACACTGAAGCTTTCTTT

abundance: .
v_gene: TRBV30
j_gene: TRBJ1-2
d_gene: TRBD1
CDR3aa: CASGQNYGYTF
CDR3nt: TGTGCCTCGGGACAGAACTATGGCTACACCTTC

abundance: once
v_gene: TRBV6-2/TRBV6-3
j_gene: TRBJ1-1
d_gene: TRBD1
CDR3aa: CASSYSTGGAWDEAFF
CDR3nt: TGTGCCAGCAGTTACTCCACAGGGGGCGCTTGGGATGAAGCTTTCTTT

abundance: .
v_gene: TRBV6-4
j_gene: TRBJ1-4
d_gene: .
CDR3aa: CASSLGEANEKLFF
CDR3nt: TGTGCCAGCAGCCTAGGGGAGGCTAATGAAAAACTGTTTTTT

abundance: .
v_gene: TRBV30
j_gene: TRBJ1-4
d_gene: .
CDR3aa: CAWKADGKLFF
CDR3nt: TGTGCCTGGAAAGCGGATGGGAAACTGTTTTTT

abundance: .
v_gene: TRBV27
j_gene: TRBJ2-5
d_gene: .
CDR3aa: CASTSRVKETQYF
CDR3nt: TGTGCCAGCACCAGCAGGGTCAAAGAGACCCAGTACTTC

abundance: .
v_gene: TRBV27
j_gene: TRBJ1-1
d_gene: .
CDR3aa: CASSLWARANTEAFF
CDR3nt: TGTGCCAGCAGTTTATGGGCCAGGGCGAACACTGAAGCTTTCTTT

abundance: .
v_gene: TRBV3-1/TRBV3-2
j_gene: TRBJ2-3
d_gene: .
CDR3aa: CASSQRGSIDTQYF
CDR3nt: TGTGCCAGCAGCCAACGGGGATCGATAGATACGCAGTATTTT

abundance: .
v_gene: TRBV7-9
j_gene: TRBJ2-5
d_gene: .
CDR3aa: CASRVSRRADNQETQYF
CDR3nt: TGTGCCAGCAGAGTCTCGAGGAGGGCAGACAACCAAGAGACCCAGTACTTC

abundance: .
v_gene: TRBV7-9
j_gene: TRBJ2-5
d_gene: .
CDR3aa: CASSHQQKEYF
CDR3nt: TGTGCCAGCAGCCACCAACAGAAAGAGTACTTC

abundance: once
v_gene: TRBV6-5
j_gene: TRBJ2-7
d_gene: .
CDR3aa: CASSRREGHAQYF
CDR3nt: TGTGCCAGCAGTCGGAGAGAGGGCCACGCGCAGTACTTC

abundance: .
v_gene: TRBV10-3
j_gene: TRBJ1-3
d_gene: TRBD1
CDR3aa: CAISESMTGVKKGSGNTIYF
CDR3nt: TGTGCCATCAGTGAGTCCATGACAGGGGTCAAGAAGGGCTCTGGAAACACCATATATTTT

abundance: .
v_gene: TRBV27
j_gene: TRBJ2-1
d_gene: .
CDR3aa: CASSSSTPFNEQFF
CDR3nt: TGTGCCAGCAGTTCCTCGACTCCATTCAATGAGCAGTTCTTC

abundance: .
v_gene: TRBV2
j_gene: TRBJ2-7
d_gene: .
CDR3aa: CASRRGEGGATYEQYF
CDR3nt: TGTGCCAGCAGGCGCGGTGAGGGGGGGGCAACCTACGAGCAGTACTTC

abundance: .
v_gene: TRBV7-6
j_gene: TRBJ2-5
d_gene: TRBD2
CDR3aa: CASSARLAGAQETQYF
CDR3nt: TGTGCCAGCAGCGCACGACTAGCGGGGGCCCAAGAGACCCAGTACTTC

abundance: .
v_gene: TRBV30
j_gene: TRBJ1-5
d_gene: .
CDR3aa: CAWSPQFGRVASNQPQHF
CDR3nt: TGTGCCTGGAGTCCCCAGTTCGGCAGGGTGGCGAGCAATCAGCCCCAGCATTTT